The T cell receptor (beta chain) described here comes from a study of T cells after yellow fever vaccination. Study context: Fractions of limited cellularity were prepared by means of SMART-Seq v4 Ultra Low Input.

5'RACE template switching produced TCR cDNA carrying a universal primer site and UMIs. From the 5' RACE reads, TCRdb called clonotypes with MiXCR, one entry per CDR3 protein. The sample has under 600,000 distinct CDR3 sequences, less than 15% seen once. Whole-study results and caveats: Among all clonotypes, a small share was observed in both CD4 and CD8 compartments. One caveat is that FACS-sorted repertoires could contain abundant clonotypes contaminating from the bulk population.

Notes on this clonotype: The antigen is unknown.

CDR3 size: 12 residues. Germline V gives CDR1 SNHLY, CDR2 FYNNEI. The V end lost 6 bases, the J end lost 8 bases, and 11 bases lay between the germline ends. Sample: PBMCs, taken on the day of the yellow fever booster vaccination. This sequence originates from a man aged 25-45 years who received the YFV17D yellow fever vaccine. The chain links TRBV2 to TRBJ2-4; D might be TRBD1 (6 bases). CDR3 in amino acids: CASSKQGYIQYF. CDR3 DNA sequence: TGTGCCAGCAGCAAACAGGGATACATTCAGTACTTC.